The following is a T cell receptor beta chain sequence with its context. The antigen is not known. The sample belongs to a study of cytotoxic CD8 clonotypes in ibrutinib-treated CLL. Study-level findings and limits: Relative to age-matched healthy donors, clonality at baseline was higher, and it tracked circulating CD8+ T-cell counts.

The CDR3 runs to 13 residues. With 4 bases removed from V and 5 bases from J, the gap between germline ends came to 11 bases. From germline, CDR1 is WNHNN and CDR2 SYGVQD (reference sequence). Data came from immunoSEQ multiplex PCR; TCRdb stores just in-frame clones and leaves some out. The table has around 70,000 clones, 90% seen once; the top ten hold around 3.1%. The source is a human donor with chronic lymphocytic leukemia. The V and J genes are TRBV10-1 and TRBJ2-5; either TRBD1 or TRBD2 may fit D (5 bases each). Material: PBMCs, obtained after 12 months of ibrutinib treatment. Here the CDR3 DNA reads TGCGCCAGCAGTGGAGGCAGGGAGGAGACCCAGTACTTC. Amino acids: CASSGGREETQYF.